This TCR beta chain was documented in a study of blood T cell repertoires in COVID-19 (dated by TCRdb to the early 2020s). With respect to the entire study: Samples from collaborators originated in the United States, Italy and Spain and spanned both the acute and convalescent phases of COVID-19. The prospective study material was composed of cDNA or gDNA derived from T cells, B-cell-depleted T cells, or PBMCs. The dataset comprised deeply sampled blood TCRbeta repertoires from subjects exposed to, actively infected with, or recovered from COVID-19. The repertoires were made available in a free public database intended to serve as a resource for research on the immune response to SARS-CoV-2. Samples came from the ongoing ImmuneRACE study (first 160 participants) plus 1,254 subjects from 6 global collaborators. A de-identified subject ID, COVID-19 status, age in years and sex were almost always included in the sample metadata. Where available, HLA class I and class II types were obtained from metadata supplied by the sample provider rather than from assay-based typing. What the authors observed across the whole study: The amount of clinical and demographic metadata varied by source and participant and was provided uncurated.

At the junction V is shortened by 9 bases and J by 0 bases, with 12 bases in between. CDR1 WSHSY and CDR2 SAAADI were looked up in the germline V gene. From its cysteine to its phenylalanine, the CDR3 spans 14 amino acids. Of all the DNA, just the CDR3 is kept, 42 bases in frame from base 1. Collaborating institutions collected whole blood in K2EDTA tubes following their own protocols. For TCRbeta analysis, collaborators shipped samples as frozen whole blood, isolated PBMCs, or DNA extracted from either of those sample types. Notes on this clone: The target of this receptor is not known. No much larger clone exists at a distance of one base, and base qualities are not known.

The immunoSEQ Assay, a bias-controlled multiplex PCR, was used to amplify TCRbeta CDR3 regions from genomic DNA. Per the original workflow: The number of nucleated cells in each sample was estimated from the amplification of reference gene primers within the assay. Sequence reads were collapsed and filtered to measure the absolute abundance of every unique TCRbeta CDR3 rearrangement. Productive Simpson clonality was computed per sample as the square root of Simpson's diversity index over productive rearrangements. Not all clones reach the TCRdb copy of this immuneACCESS table, which keeps in-frame sequences only. Checked studies attribute under half of the gap to unresolved V genes and leave the rest unexplained. V, J and clone size were drawn from that table, and D and trimming were deduced from the DNA. This sample holds about 51,000 clones; around 84% were observed only once. The leading ten clones occupy 4% to 5% of the sample.

The chain is assembled from TRBV10-2 and TRBJ2-1, with the D gene call left open. Sequenced sample: peripheral blood. This TCR was recovered from an elderly man with active COVID-19. The CDR3 corresponds to CASATDFSYNEQFF. The nucleotide sequence is given as TGCGCCAGTGCAACAGATTTCTCCTACAATGAGCAGTTCTTC.